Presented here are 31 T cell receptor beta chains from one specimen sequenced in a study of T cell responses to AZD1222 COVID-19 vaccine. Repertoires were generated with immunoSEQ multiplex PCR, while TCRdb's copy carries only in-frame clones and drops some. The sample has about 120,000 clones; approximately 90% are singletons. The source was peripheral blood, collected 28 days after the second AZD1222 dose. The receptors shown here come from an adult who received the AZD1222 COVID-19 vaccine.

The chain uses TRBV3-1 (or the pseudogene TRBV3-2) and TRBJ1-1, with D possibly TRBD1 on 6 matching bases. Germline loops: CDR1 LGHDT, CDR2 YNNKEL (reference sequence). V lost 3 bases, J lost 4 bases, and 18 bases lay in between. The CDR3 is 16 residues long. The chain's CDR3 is CASSHSQGFSGTEAFF. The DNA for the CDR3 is TGTGCCAGCAGCCATAGTCAGGGGTTCAGCGGCACTGAAGCTTTCTTT.

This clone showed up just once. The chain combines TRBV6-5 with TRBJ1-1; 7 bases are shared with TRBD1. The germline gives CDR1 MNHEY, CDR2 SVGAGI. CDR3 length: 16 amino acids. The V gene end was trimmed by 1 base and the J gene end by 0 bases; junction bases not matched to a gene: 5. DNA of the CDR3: TGTGCCAGCAGTTACTACTCCGGGACAGTGAACACTGAAGCTTTCTTT. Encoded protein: CASSYYSGTVNTEAFF.

CDR3 amino acids: CSFRSSYNEQFF. Written as DNA, the CDR3 is TGCAGCTTCAGGAGCTCCTACAATGAGCAGTTCTTC. J is TRBJ2-1 and V is TRBV29-1, with D unclear. The V end was cut by 8 bases, the J end by 0 bases, with 8 bases between. Germline CDR1 and CDR2: SQVTM and ANQGSEA. The CDR3 sequence is 12 residues long.

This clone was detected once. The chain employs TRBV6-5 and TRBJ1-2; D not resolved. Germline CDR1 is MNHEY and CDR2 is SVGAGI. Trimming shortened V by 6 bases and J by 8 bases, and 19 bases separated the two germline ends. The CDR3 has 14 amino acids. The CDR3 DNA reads TGTGCCAGCAGGCCTAAGGGAGCTATGAGGGGCTACACCTTC. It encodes CASRPKGAMRGYTF.

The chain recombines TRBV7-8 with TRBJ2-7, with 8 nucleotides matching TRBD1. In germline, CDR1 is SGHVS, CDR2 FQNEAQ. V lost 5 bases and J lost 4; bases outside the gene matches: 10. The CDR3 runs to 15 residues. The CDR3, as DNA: TGTGCCAGCAGCGGAGGACAGGGTGTAAGATACGAGCAGTACTTC. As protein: CASSGGQGVRYEQYF.

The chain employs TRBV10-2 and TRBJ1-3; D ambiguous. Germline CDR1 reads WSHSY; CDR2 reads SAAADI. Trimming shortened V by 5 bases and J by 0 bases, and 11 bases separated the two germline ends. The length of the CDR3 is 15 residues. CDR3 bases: TGCGCCAGCAGTCTCTCTGGGGTCTCTGGAAACACCATATATTTT. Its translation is CASSLSGVSGNTIYF.

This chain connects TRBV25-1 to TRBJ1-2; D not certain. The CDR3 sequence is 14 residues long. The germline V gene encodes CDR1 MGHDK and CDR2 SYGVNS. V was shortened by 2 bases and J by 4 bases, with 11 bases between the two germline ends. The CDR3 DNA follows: TGTGCCAGCAGTGAAGTATCCAGCTTCTATGGCTACACCTTC. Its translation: CASSEVSSFYGYTF.

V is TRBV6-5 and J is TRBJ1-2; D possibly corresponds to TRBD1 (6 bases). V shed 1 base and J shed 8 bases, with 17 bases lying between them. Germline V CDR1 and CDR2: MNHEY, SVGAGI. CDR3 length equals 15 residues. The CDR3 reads CASSYLMTFRGGYTF. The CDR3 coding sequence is TGTGCCAGCAGTTACTTGATGACCTTTAGGGGGGGCTACACCTTC.

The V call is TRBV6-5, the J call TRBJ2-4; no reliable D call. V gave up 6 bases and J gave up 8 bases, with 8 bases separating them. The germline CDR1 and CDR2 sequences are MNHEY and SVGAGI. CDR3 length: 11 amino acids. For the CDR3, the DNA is TGTGCCAGCAGCTACACTGACATTCAGTACTTC. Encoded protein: CASSYTDIQYF.

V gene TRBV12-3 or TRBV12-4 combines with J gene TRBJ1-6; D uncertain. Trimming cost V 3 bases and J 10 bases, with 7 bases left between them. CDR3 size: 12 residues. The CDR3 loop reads CASSFPGSPLHF. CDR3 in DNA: TGTGCCAGCAGTTTCCCGGGATCACCCCTCCACTTT.

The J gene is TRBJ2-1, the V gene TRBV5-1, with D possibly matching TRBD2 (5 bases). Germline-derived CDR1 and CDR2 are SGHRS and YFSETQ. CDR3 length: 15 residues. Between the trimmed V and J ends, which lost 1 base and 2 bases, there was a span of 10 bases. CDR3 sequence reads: CASSLRTTTYNEQFF. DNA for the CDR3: TGCGCCAGCAGCTTGCGTACGACTACCTACAATGAGCAGTTCTTC.

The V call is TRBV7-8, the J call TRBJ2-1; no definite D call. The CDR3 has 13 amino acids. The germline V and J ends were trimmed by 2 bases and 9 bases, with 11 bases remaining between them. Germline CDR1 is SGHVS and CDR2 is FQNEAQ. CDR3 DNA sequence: TGTGCCAGCAGCTTATTACCCTCGAGTGAGCAGTTCTTC. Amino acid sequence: CASSLLPSSEQFF.

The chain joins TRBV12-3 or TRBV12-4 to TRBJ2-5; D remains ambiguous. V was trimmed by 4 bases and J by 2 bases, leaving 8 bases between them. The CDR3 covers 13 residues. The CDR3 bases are TGTGCCAGCAGTTCAACGGTACAAGAGACCCAGTACTTC. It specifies CASSSTVQETQYF.

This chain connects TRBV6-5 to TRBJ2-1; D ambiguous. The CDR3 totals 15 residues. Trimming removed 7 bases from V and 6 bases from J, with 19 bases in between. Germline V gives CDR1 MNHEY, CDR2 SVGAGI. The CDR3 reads CASTYLDISGNEQFF. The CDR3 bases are TGTGCCAGCACTTATTTAGATATCTCCGGCAATGAGCAGTTCTTC.

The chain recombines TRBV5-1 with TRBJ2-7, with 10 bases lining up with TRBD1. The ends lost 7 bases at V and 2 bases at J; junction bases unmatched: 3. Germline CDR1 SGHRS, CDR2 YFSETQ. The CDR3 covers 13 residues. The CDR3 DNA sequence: TGCGCCAGCGGGACAGGGGCAACCTACGAGCAGTACTTC. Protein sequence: CASGTGATYEQYF.

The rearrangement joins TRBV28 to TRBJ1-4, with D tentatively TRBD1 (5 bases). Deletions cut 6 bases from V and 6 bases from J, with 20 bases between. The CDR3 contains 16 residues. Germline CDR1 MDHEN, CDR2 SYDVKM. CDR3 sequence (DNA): TGTGCCAGCAGGCCTCCGGGACCCCATACCCATGAAAAACTGTTTTTT. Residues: CASRPPGPHTHEKLFF.

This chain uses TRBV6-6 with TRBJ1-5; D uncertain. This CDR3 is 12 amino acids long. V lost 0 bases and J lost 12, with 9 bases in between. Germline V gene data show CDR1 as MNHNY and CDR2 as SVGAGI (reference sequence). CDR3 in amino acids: CASSYSRASQHF. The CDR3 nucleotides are TGTGCCAGCAGTTACTCTAGGGCCAGCCAGCATTTT.

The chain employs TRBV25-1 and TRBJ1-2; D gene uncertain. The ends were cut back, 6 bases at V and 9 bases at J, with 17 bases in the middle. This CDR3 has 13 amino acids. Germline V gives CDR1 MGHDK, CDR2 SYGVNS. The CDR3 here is CASSPSTLWSYTF. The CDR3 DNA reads TGTGCCAGCAGCCCTTCAACGCTATGGAGCTACACCTTC.

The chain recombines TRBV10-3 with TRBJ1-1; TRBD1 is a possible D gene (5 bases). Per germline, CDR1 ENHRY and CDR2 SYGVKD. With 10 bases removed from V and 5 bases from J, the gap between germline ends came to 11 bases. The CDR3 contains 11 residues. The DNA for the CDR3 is TGTGCCACAAGGACACAAACTGAAGCTTTCTTT. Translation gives CATRTQTEAFF.

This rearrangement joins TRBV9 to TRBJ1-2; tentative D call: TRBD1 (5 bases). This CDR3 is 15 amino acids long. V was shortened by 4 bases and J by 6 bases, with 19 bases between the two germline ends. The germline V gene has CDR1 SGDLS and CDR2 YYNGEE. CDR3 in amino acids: CASSPDSIAQDGYTF. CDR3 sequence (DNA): TGTGCCAGCAGCCCCGACAGTATTGCCCAGGATGGCTACACCTTC.

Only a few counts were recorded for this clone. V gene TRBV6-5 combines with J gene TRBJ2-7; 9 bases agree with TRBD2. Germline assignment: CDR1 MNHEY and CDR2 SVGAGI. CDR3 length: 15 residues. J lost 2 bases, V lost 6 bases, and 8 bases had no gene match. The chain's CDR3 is CASSPLPSGTYEQYF. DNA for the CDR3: TGTGCCAGCAGCCCCCTCCCTAGCGGGACCTACGAGCAGTACTTC.

The CDR3 DNA reads as TGCGCCAGCAGCTTACAGGGATTGAACACCGGGGAGCTGTTTTTT. Its translation: CASSLQGLNTGELFF. This sequence joins TRBV5-1 and TRBJ2-2; D possibly corresponds to TRBD1 (6 bases). This CDR3 contains 15 residues. The ends were cut back, 2 bases at V and 1 base at J, with 9 bases in the middle. CDR1 and CDR2 from the germline V gene are SGHRS and YFSETQ.

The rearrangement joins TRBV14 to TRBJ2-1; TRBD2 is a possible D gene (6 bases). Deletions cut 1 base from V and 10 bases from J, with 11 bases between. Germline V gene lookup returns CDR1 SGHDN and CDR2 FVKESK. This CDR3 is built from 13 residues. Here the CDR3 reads CASSQVRSGEQFF. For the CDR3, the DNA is TGTGCCAGCAGCCAAGTTCGCAGCGGGGAGCAGTTCTTC.

CDR3 coding DNA: TGTGCCAGCAGCTTAGGGGACGGATCCTACGAGCAGTACTTC. This sequence encodes CASSLGDGSYEQYF. The chain uses TRBV11-1 and TRBJ2-7, with D possibly being TRBD1 or TRBD2 (5 bases each). The CDR3 length is 14 residues. V was trimmed by 1 base and J by 1 base, leaving 8 bases between them. Germline V gives CDR1 SGHAT, CDR2 FQDESV (reference sequence). Based on the CDR3 plus reference TRBV11-1 and TRBJ2-7, the full variable domain is EAEVAQSPRYKITEKSQAVAFWCDPISGHATLYWYRQILGQGPELLVQFQDESVVDDSQLPKDRFSAERLKGVDSTLKIQPAELGDSAMYLCASSLGDGSYEQYFGPGTRLTVT.

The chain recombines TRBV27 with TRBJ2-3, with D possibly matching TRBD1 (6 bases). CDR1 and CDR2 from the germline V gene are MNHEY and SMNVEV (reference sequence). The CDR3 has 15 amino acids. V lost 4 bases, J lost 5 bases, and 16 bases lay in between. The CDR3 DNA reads TGTGCCAGCAGTTATACTGGCACAGGGTTAGATACGCAGTATTTT. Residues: CASSYTGTGLDTQYF.

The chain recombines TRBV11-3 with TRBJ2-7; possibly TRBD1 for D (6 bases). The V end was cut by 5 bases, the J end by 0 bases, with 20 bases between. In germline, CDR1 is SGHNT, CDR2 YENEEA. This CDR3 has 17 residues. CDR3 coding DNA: TGTGCCAGCAGCCCTTCGGTGGGGACATCGAGCTCCTACGAGCAGTACTTC. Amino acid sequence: CASSPSVGTSSSYEQYF. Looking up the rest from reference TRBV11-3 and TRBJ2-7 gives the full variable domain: EAGVVQSPRYKIIEKKQPVAFWCNPISGHNTLYWYLQNLGQGPELLIRYENEEAVDDSQLPKDRFSAERLKGVDSTLKIQPAELGDSAVYLCASSPSVGTSSSYEQYFGPGTRLTVT.

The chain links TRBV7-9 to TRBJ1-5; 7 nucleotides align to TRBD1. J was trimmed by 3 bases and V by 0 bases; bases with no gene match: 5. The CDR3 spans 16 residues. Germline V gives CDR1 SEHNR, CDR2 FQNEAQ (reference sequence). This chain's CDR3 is CASSLAVGTANQPQHF. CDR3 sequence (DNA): TGTGCCAGCAGCTTAGCTGTTGGGACAGCCAATCAGCCCCAGCATTTT.

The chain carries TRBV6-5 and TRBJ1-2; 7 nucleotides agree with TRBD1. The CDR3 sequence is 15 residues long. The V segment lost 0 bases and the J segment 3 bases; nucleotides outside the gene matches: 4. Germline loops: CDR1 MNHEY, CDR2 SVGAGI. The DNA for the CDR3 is TGTGCCAGCAGTTACTCGGGAGGGGGCGACTATGGCTACACCTTC. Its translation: CASSYSGGGDYGYTF.

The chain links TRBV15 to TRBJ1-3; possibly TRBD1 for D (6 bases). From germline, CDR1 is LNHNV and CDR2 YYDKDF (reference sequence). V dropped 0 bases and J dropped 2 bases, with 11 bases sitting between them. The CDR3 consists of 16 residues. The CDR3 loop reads CATSRDRGSTGNTIYF. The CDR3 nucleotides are TGTGCCACCAGCAGAGATAGGGGGTCTACTGGAAACACCATATATTTT.

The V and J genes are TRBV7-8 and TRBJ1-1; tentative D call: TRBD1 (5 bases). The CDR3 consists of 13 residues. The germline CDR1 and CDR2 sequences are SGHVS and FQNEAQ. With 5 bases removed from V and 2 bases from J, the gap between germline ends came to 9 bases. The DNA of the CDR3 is TGTGCCAGCAGCCGAACAGGAAACACTGAAGCTTTCTTT. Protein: CASSRTGNTEAFF.

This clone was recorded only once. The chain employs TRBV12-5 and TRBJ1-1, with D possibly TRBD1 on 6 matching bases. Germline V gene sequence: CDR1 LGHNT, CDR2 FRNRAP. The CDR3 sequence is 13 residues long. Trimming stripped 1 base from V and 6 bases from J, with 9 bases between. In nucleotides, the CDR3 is TGTGCTAGTGGTTTGGGAGGGACATCTGAAGCTTTCTTT. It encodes CASGLGGTSEAFF.